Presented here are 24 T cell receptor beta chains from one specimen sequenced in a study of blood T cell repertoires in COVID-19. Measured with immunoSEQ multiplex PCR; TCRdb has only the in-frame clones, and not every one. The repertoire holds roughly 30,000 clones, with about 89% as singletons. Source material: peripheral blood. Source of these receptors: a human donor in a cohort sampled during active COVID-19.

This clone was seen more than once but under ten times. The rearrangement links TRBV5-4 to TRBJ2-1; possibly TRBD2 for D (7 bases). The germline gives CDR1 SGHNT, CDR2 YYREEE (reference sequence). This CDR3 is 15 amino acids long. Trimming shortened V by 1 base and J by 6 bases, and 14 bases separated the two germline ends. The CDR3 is CASSLLGGAGNEQFF. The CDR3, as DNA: TGTGCCAGCAGCTTGCTGGGGGGGGCGGGCAATGAGCAGTTCTTC.

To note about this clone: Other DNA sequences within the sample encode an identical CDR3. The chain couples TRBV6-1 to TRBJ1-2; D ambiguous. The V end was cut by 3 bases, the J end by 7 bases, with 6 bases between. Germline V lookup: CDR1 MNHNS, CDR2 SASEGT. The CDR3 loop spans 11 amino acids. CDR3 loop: CASSEGGGYTF. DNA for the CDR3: TGTGCCAGCAGTGAGGGAGGTGGCTACACCTTC.

CDR3 sequence reads: CASSQGTDYEQYF. CDR3 DNA sequence: TGTGCCAGCTCACAGGGGACTGACTACGAGCAGTACTTC. V is TRBV18 and J is TRBJ2-7, with D possibly TRBD2 on 6 matching bases. Germline CDR1 and CDR2: KGHSH and LQKENI. The V and J ends lost 4 bases and 3 bases respectively, with 10 bases between them. The CDR3 length is 13 residues.

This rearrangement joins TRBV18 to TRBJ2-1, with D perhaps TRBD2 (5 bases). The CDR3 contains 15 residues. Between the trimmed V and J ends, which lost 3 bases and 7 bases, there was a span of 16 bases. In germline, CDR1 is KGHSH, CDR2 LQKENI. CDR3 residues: CASSPDLLVWNEQFF. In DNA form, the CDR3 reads TGTGCCAGCTCACCCGACCTACTAGTTTGGAATGAGCAGTTCTTC.

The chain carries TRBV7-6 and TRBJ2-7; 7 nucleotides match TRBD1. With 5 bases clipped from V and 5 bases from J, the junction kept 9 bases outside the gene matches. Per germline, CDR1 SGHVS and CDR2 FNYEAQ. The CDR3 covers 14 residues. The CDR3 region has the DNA TGTGCCAGCAGCCGGACAGGAACAAACAACGAGCAGTACTTC. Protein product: CASSRTGTNNEQYF.

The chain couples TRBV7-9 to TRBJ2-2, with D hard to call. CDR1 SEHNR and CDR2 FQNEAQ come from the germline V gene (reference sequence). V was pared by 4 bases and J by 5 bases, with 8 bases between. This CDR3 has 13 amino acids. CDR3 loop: CASSSFRTGELFF. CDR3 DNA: TGTGCCAGCAGCTCCTTCAGGACCGGGGAGCTGTTTTTT. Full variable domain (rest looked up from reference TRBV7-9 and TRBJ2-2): DTGVSQNPRHKITKRGQNVTFRCDPISEHNRLYWYRQTLGQGPEFLTYFQNEAQLEKSRLLSDRFSAERPKGSFSTLEIQRTEQGDSAMYLCASSSFRTGELFFGEGSRLTVL.

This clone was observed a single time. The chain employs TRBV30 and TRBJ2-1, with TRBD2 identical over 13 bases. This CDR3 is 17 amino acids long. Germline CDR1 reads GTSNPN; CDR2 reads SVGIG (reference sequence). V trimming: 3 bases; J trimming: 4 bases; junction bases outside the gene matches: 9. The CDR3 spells CAWSSLGTSGVYNEQFF. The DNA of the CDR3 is TGTGCCTGGAGCTCACTTGGGACTAGCGGGGTGTACAATGAGCAGTTCTTC. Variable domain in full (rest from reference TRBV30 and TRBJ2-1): SQTIHQWPATLVQPVGSPLSLECTVEGTSNPNLYWYRQAAGRGLQLLFYSVGIGQISSEVPQNLSASRPQDRQFILSSKKLLLSDSGFYLCAWSSLGTSGVYNEQFFGPGTRLTVL.

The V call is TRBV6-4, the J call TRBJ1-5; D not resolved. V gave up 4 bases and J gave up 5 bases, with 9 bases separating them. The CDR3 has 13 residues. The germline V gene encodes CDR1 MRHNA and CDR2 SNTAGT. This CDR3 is CASSAWGDQPQHF. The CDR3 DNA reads TGTGCCAGCAGTGCTTGGGGAGATCAGCCCCAGCATTTT.

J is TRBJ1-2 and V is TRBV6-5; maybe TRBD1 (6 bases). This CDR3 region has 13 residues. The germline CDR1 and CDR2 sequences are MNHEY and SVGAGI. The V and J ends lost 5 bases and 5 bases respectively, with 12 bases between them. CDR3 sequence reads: CASSLDTGYGYTF. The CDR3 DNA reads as TGTGCCAGCAGTCTAGATACAGGGTATGGCTACACCTTC.

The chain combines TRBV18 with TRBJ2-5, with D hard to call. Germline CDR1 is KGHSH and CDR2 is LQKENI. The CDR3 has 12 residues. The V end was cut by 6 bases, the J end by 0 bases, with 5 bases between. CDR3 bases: TGTGCCAGCTCTCCGTACCAAGAGACCCAGTACTTC. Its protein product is CASSPYQETQYF.

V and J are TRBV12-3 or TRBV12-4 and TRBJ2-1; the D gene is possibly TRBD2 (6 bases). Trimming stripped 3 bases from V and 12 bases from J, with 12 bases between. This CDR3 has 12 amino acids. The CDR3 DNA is TGTGCCAGCAGTTTTTCAGGGACTTCGCAGTTCTTC. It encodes CASSFSGTSQFF.

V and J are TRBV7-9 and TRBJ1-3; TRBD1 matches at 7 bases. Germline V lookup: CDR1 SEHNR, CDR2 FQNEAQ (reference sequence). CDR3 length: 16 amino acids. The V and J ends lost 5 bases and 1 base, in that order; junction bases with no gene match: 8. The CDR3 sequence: CASSRDSPESGNTIYF. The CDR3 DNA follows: TGTGCCAGCAGCCGGGACAGCCCCGAATCTGGAAACACCATATATTTT. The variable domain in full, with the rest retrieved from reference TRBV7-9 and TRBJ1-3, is DTGVSQNPRHKITKRGQNVTFRCDPISEHNRLYWYRQTLGQGPEFLTYFQNEAQLEKSRLLSDRFSAERPKGSFSTLEIQRTEQGDSAMYLCASSRDSPESGNTIYFGEGSWLTVV.

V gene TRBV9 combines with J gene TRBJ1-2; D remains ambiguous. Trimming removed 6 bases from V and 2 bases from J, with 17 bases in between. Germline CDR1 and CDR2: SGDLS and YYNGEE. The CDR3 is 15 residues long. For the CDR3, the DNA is TGTGCCAGCACCGACCGGGGAGGCTCCAACTATGGCTACACCTTC. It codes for CASTDRGGSNYGYTF. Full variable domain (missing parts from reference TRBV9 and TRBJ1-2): DSGVTQTPKHLITATGQRVTLRCSPRSGDLSVYWYQQSLDQGLQFLIQYYNGEERAKGNILERFSAQQFPDLHSELNLSSLELGDSALYFCASTDRGGSNYGYTFGSGTRLTVV.

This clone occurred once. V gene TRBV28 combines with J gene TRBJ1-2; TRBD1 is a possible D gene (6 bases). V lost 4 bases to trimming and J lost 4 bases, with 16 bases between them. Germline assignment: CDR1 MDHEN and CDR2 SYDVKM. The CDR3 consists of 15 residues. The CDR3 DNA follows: TGTGCCAGCAGTTACCCCGGACAGCGTTTCTATGGCTACACCTTC. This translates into CASSYPGQRFYGYTF.

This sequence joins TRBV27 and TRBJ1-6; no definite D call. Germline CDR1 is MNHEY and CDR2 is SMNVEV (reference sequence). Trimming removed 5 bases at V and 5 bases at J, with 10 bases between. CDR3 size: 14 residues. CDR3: CASSSTPHNSPLHF. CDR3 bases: TGTGCCAGCAGTAGTACACCCCATAATTCACCCCTCCACTTT.

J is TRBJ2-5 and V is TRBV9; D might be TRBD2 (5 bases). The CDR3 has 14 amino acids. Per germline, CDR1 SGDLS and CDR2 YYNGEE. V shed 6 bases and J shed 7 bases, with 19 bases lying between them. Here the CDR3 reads CASTRSGGEGTQYF. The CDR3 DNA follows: TGTGCCAGCACCCGTAGTGGTGGTGAGGGGACCCAGTACTTC.

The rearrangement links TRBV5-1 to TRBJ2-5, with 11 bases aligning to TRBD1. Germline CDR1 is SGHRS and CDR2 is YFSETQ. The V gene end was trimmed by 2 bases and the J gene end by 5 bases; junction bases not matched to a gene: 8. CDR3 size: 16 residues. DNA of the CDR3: TGCGCCAGCAGCTTATCAGGACAGGGGGCTTGGGAGACCCAGTACTTC. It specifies CASSLSGQGAWETQYF. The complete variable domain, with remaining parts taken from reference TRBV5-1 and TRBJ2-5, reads KAGVTQTPRYLIKTRGQQVTLSCSPISGHRSVSWYQQTPGQGLQFLFEYFSETQRNKGNFPGRFSGRQFSNSRSEMNVSTLELGDSALYLCASSLSGQGAWETQYFGPGTRLLVL.

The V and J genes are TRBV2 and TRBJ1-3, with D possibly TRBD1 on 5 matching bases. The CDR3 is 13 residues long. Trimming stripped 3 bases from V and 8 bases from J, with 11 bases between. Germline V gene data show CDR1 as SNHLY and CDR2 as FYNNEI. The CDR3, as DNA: TGTGCCAGCAGTGAGGACGGAGGGGACACCATATATTTT. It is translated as CASSEDGGDTIYF.

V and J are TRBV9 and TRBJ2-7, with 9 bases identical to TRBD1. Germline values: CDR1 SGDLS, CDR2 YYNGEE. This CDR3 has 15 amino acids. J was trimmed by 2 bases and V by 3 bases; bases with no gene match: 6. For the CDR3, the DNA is TGTGCCAGCAGCGAGGGACAGGGACTTACCTACGAGCAGTACTTC. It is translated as CASSEGQGLTYEQYF.

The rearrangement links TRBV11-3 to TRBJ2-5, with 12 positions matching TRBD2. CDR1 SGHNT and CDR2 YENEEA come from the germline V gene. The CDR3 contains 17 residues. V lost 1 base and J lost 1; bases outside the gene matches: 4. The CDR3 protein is CASSLGLAGDLQETQYF. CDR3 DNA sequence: TGTGCCAGCAGCTTAGGACTAGCGGGGGACCTCCAAGAGACCCAGTACTTC.

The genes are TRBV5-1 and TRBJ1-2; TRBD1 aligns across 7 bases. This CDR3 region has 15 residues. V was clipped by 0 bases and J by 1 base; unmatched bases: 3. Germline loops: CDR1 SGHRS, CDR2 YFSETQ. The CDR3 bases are TGCGCCAGCAGCTTGGGACAGGGCGATAACTATGGCTACACCTTC. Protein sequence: CASSLGQGDNYGYTF.

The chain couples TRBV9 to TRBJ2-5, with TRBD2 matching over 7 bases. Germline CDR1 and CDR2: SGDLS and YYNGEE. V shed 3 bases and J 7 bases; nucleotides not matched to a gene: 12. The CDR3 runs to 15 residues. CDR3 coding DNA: TGTGCCAGCAGCGGGTTAAGCGGGGCCTCCGGGACCCAGTACTTC. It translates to CASSGLSGASGTQYF.

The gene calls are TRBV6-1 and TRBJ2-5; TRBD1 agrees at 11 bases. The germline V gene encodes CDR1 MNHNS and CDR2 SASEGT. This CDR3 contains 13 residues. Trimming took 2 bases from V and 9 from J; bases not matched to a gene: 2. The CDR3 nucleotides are TGTGCCAGCAGTGAAAGGGACAGGGGGGCCCAGTACTTC. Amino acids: CASSERDRGAQYF.

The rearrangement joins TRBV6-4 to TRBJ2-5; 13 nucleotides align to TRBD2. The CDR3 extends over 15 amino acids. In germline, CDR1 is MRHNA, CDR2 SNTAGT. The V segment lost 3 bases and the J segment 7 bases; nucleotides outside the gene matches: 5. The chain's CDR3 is CASSELAGGIGTQYF. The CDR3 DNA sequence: TGTGCCAGCAGTGAACTAGCGGGGGGGATCGGGACCCAGTACTTC.